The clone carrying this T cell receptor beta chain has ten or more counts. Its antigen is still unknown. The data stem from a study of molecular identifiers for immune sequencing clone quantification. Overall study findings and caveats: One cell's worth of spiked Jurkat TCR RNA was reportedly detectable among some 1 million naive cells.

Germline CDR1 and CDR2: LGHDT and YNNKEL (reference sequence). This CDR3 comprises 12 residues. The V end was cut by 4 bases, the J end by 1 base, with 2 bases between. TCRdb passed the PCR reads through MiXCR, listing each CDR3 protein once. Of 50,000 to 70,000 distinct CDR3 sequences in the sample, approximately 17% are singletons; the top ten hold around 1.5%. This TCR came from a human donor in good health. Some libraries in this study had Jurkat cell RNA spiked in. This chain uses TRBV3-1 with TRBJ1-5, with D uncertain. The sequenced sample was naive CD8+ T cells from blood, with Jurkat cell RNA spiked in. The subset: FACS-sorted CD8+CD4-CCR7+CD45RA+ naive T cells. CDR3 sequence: CASSLSNQPQHF. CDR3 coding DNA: TGTGCCAGCAGCCTCAGCAATCAGCCCCAGCATTTT.